The T cell receptor (beta chain) described here comes from a study of blood T cell repertoires in COVID-19. Background on the study: Sample material is recorded as cDNA or gDNA derived from T cells, B-cell-depleted T cells, or PBMCs.

Produced via immunoSEQ multiplex PCR; TCRdb's table is partial and in-frame only. The profile shows approximately 230,000 clones, roughly nine tenths of them singletons. This CDR3 has 16 amino acids. Germline-derived CDR1 and CDR2 are LNHDA and SQIVND (reference sequence). Trimming cost V 5 bases and J 6 bases; bases outside gene matches: 8. Participants, roughly 18 to 100 years old, spanned around 26 US areas. This clone was detected only once. J is TRBJ1-6 and V is TRBV19; 9 bases line up with TRBD1. What was sequenced was PBMCs or T cells enriched from blood (not recorded which). The source of this sequence is a woman in her thirties with acute COVID-19. The DNA of the CDR3 is TGTGCCAGTAGTTTCCGGGACAGGGTTCCTAATTCACCCCTCCACTTT. It encodes CASSFRDRVPNSPLHF.